This TCR beta chain was found in a study of graft-versus-host responses after intestinal transplantation. Study information: Tacrolimus plus steroids were given to all recipients for approximately three years, preceded by anti-thymocyte globulin induction. Findings and limits, study-wide: The study associated peak circulating GvH clone levels with early post-transplant HvG declines.

About this clone itself: The target antigen is unknown.

Profiled with immunoSEQ multiplex PCR; TCRdb holds only in-frame clones, not every one. Among 90,000 or so clones listed, around 80% were seen once. This CDR3 is 15 amino acids long. V was pared by 6 bases and J by 0 bases, with 18 bases between. Germline loops: CDR1 GTSNPN, CDR2 SVGIG (reference sequence). This receptor was taken from a human donor who received an intestinal transplant. V and J are TRBV30 and TRBJ2-7, with unresolved D. The sample consisted of unstimulated CD4+ T cells sorted from spleen or lymph node cells, taken before intestinal transplant. The chain's CDR3 is CACSNLVRSSYEQYF. The CDR3 nucleotides read TGTGCCTGTTCGAACCTGGTGCGGAGCTCCTACGAGCAGTACTTC.